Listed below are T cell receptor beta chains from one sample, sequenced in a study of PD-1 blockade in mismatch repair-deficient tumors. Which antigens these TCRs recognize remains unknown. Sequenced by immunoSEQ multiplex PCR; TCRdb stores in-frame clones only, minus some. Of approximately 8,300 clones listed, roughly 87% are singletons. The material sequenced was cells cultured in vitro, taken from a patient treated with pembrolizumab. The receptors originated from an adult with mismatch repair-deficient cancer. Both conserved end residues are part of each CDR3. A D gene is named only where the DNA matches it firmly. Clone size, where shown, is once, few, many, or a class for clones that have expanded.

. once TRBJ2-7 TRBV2 TGTGCCAGCCTCGGACCGAACTACGAGCAGTACTTC CASLGPNYEQYF
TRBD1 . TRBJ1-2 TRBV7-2 TGTGCCAGCAGCCCGGCGCCGGGACAGGGGGATGGCTACACCTTC CASSPAPGQGDGYTF
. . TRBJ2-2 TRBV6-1 TGTGCCAGCAGGTATAACACCGGGGAGCTGTTTTTT CASRYNTGELFF
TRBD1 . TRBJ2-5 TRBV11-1 TGTGCCAGCAGCTTATCGTCAGGGGGCGAAGAGACCCAGTACTTC CASSLSSGGEETQYF
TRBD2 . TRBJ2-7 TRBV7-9 TGTGCCAGCAGCTCGCCTCCGCGGGGGGCCTACGAGCAGTACTTC CASSSPPRGAYEQYF
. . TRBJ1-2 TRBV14 TGTGCCAGCAGCCCAGGGAACTATGGCTACACCTTC CASSPGNYGYTF
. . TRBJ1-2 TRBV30 TGTGCCTGGAGTGCTATCCCAGGGTGGGGCTACACCTTC CAWSAIPGWGYTF
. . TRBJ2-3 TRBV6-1 TGTGCCAGCAGTGAAGCGATAGGCGGGGGCACGGATACGCAGTATTTT CASSEAIGGGTDTQYF
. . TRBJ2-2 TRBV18 TGTGCCAGCTCACCACTCGGATCGAACACCGGGGAGCTGTTTTTT CASSPLGSNTGELFF
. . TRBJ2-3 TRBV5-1 TGCGCCAGCAGCTTTGGGGGCGGCACAGATACGCAGTATTTT CASSFGGGTDTQYF
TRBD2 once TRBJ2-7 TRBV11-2 TGTGCCAGCAGCCCCGTAGCGGGAGGGCCGGGCGAGCAGTACTTC CASSPVAGGPGEQYF
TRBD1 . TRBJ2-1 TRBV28 TGTGCCAGCCGGGACAGGGGATCTTGGGAGCAGTTCTTC CASRDRGSWEQFF
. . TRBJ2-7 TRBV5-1 TGCGCCAGCAGCTTGGCCTTAGCAGGGGCAGGATACGAGCAGTACTTC CASSLALAGAGYEQYF
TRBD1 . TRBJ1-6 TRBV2 TGTGCCAGCAGTGATTTGGACAGGGACAATTCACCCCTCCACTTT CASSDLDRDNSPLHF
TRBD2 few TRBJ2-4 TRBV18 TGTGCCAGCTCGCCCCGGGAGGGCCTAACCAAAAACATTCAGTACTTC CASSPREGLTKNIQYF
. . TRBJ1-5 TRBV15 TGTGCCACCAGCAGAGATCGGCAGGGGAATAGCAATCAGCCCCAGCATTTT CATSRDRQGNSNQPQHF
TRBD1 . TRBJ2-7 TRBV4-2 TGTGCCAGCAGCCAAGGGGCGGGACAGGGCTACGAGCAGTACTTC CASSQGAGQGYEQYF
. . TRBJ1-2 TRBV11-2 TGTGCCAGCAGCTTATCACAAGCGGGTGGCTACACCTTC CASSLSQAGGYTF
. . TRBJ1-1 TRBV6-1 TGTGCCAGCATAATGGGCACTGAAGCTTTCTTT CASIMGTEAFF
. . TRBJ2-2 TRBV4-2 TGTGCCAGCAGAGGTGGGAACCCGAACACCGGGGAGCTGTTTTTT CASRGGNPNTGELFF
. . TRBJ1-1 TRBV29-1 TGCAGCCCTGCCAGGGCCCTGAACACTGAAGCTTTCTTT CSPARALNTEAFF
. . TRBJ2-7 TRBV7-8 TGTGCCAGCAGCTTATGGAGCGGGTCCTCCTACGAGCAGTACTTC CASSLWSGSSYEQYF
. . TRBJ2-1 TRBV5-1 TGCGCCAGCAGCCTAAATAGCAATGAGCAGTTCTTC CASSLNSNEQFF
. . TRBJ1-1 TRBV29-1 TGCAGCGTTGAACTGAACACTGAAGCTTTCTTT CSVELNTEAFF
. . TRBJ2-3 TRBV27 TGTGCCAGCAGTTCATTAAGTGGGGCAGGGACAAATACGCAGTATTTT CASSSLSGAGTNTQYF
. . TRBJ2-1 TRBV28 TGTGCCAGCAGTGCCCATACCGGGAACAATGAGCAGTTCTTC CASSAHTGNNEQFF
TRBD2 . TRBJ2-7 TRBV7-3 TGTGCCAGCAGCTTGGGACTAGCGGACTACGAGCAGTACTTC CASSLGLADYEQYF
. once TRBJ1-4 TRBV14 TGTGCCAGCAGCCAAGTTGGGGATCGGGAAAAACTGTTTTTT CASSQVGDREKLFF
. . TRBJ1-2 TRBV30 TGTGCCTGGAGTTCCCTAGCCAGGGTGTCAAGTAAATATGGCTACACCTTC CAWSSLARVSSKYGYTF
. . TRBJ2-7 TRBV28 TGTGCCAGCAGTTCAAGTGAGGGGGGAGGCTACGAGCAGTACTTC CASSSSEGGGYEQYF
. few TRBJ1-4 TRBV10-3 TGTGCCATCAGTGAGGGCAGGGCCTATGAAAAACTGTTTTTT CAISEGRAYEKLFF
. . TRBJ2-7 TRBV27 TGTGCCAGCAGTTTGGGTATCAGGGTGCGGGGTGTTGAGCAGTACTTC CASSLGIRVRGVEQYF
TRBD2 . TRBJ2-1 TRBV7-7 TGTGCTAGCAGCTTAGGGACTAGCGGGACGGGTGAGCAGTTCTTC CASSLGTSGTGEQFF
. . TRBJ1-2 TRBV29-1 TGCAGCGTTCTCTTTAGAGGAAACTACACCTTC CSVLFRGNYTF
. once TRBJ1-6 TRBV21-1 TGTGCCAGCAGCAAAGACAGGGGGTTCCCACTCCACTATAATTCACCCCTCCACTTT CASSKDRGFPLHYNSPLHF
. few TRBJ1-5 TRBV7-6 TGTGCCAGCAGCTTAGAATCCCCAGAATCGAGCAATCAGCCCCAGCATTTT CASSLESPESSNQPQHF
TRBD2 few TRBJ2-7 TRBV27 TGTGCCAGCAGTTTAGGGGGAGGGCCCTACGAGCAGTACTTC CASSLGGGPYEQYF
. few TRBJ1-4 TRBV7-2 TGTGCCAGCAGCTCCACAAATCCTAATGAAAAACTGTTTTTT CASSSTNPNEKLFF
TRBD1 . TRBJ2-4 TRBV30 TGTGCCTGGGCAGGACAGGGTAAAAACATTCAGTACTTC CAWAGQGKNIQYF
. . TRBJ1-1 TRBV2 TGTGCCAGCAGCCAGGCATCGGACACTGAAGCTTTCTTT CASSQASDTEAFF
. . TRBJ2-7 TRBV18 TGTGCCAGCTCACCCGGAGGGGGAGCTGTCGAGCAGTACTTC CASSPGGGAVEQYF
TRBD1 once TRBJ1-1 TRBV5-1 TGCGCCAGCAAGGAGGGCTTGGGGACAGTGAACACTGAAGCTTTCTTT CASKEGLGTVNTEAFF
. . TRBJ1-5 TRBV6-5 TGTGCCAGCAGTTTCGGAAGCAATCAGCCCCAGCATTTT CASSFGSNQPQHF
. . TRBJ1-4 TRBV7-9 TGTGCCAGCAGCTCCGTGGCAGGGTTGGGAAAACTGTTTTTT CASSSVAGLGKLFF
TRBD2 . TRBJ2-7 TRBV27 TGTGCCAGCTGGGGACTAGCGGGAGGGGCATCCTACGAGCAGTACTTC CASWGLAGGASYEQYF
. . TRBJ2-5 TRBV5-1 TGCGCCAGCAGCTTGGTTGTAGGGATTAGGGAGACCCAGTACTTC CASSLVVGIRETQYF
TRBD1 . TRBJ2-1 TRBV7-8 TGTGCCAGCAGCCCAACACAGGGGAGCAACAATGAGCAGTTCTTC CASSPTQGSNNEQFF
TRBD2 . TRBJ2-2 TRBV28 TGTGCCAGCAGTTCTAGCGGGAGAGGTGGCGCCGGGGAGCTGTTTTTT CASSSSGRGGAGELFF
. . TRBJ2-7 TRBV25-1 TGTGCCAGCACTCCAGACGGGGGATGGGAGTACGAGCAGTACTTC CASTPDGGWEYEQYF
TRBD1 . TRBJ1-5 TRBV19 TGTGCCAGTAGCAACCAGGACAGGGGGCTTAGAAGCAATCAGCCCCAGCATTTT CASSNQDRGLRSNQPQHF